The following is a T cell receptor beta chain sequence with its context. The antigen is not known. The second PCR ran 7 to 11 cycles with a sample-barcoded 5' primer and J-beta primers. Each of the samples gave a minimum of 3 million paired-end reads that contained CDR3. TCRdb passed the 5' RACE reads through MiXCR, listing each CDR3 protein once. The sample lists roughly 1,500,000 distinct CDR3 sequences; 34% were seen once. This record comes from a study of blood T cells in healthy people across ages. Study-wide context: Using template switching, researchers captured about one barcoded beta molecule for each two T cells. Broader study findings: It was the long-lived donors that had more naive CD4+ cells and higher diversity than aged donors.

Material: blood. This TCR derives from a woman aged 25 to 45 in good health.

This chain's CDR3 is CASSQTLGGSYNEQFF. In DNA, the CDR3 is TGTGCCAGCAGCCAGACACTCGGGGGGTCCTACAATGAGCAGTTCTTC. The chain joins TRBV4-2 to TRBJ2-1, with 7 positions matching TRBD2. This CDR3 has 16 residues. Germline CDR1 LGHNA, CDR2 YNFKEQ. J was trimmed by 1 base and V by 3 bases; bases with no gene match: 6.